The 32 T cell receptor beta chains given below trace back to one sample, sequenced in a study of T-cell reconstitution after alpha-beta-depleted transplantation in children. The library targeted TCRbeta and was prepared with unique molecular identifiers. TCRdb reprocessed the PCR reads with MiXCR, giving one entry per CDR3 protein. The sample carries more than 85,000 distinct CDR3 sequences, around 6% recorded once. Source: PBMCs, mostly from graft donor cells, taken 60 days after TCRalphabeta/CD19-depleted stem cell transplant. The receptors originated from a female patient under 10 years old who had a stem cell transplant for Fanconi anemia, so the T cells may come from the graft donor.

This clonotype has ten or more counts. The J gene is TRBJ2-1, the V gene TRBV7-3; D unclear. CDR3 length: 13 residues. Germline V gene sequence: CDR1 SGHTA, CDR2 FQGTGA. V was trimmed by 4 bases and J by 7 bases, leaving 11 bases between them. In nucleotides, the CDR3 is TGTGCCAGCAGCTACTCCGGGCGTAATGAGCAGTTCTTC. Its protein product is CASSYSGRNEQFF.

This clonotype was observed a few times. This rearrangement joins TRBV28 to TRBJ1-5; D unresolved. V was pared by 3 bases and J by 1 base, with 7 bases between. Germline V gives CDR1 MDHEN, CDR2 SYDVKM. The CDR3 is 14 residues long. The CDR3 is CASSFQRSNQPQHF. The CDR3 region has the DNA TGTGCCAGCAGTTTCCAACGGAGCAATCAGCCCCAGCATTTT. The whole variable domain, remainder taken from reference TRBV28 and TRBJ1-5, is DVKVTQSSRYLVKRTGEKVFLECVQDMDHENMFWYRQDPGLGLRLIYFSYDVKMKEKGDIPEGYSVSREKKERFSLILESASTNQTSMYLCASSFQRSNQPQHFGDGTRLSIL.

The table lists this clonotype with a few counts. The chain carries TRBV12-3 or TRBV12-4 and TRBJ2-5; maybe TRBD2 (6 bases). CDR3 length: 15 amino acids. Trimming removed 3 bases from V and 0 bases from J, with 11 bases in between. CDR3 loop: CASSFVRGYQETQYF. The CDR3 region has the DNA TGTGCCAGCAGTTTTGTTCGGGGGTACCAAGAGACCCAGTACTTC.

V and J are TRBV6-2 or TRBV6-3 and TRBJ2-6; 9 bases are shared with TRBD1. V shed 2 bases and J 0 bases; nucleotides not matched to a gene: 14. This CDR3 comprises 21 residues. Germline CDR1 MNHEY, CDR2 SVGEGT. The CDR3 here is CASSYKIGRTGAVSGANVLTF. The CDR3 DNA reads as TGTGCCAGCAGTTACAAGATAGGCAGGACAGGGGCCGTCTCTGGGGCCAACGTCCTGACTTTC.

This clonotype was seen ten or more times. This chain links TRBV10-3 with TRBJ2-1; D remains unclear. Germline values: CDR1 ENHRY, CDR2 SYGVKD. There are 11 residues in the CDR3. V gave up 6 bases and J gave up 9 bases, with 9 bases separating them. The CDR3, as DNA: TGTGCCATCAGCCAAGGCGGTGAGCAGTTCTTC. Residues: CAISQGGEQFF.

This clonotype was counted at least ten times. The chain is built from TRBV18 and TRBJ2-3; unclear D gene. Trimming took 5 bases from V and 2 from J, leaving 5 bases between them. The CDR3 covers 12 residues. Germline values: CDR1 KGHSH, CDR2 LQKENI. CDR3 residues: CASSAHTDTQYF. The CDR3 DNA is TGTGCCAGCTCAGCACACACAGATACGCAGTATTTT. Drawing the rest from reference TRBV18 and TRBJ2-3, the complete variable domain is NAGVMQNPRHLVRRRGQEARLRCSPMKGHSHVYWYRQLPEEGLKFMVYLQKENIIDESGMPKERFSAEFPKEGPSILRIQQVVRGDSAAYFCASSAHTDTQYFGPGTRLTVL.

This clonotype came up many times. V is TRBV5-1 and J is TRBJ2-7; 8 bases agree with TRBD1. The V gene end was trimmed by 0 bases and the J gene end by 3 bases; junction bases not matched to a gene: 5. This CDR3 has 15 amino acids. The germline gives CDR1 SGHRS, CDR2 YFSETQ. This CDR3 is CASSLGQGAYYEQYF. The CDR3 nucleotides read TGCGCCAGCAGCTTGGGGCAGGGGGCATACTACGAGCAGTACTTC.

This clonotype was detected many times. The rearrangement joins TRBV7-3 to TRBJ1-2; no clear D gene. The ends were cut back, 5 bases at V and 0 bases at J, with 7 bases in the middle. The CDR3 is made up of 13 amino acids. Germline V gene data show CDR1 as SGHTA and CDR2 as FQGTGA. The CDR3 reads CASSRHPNYGYTF. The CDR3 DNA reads TGTGCCAGCAGCCGACACCCTAACTATGGCTACACCTTC.

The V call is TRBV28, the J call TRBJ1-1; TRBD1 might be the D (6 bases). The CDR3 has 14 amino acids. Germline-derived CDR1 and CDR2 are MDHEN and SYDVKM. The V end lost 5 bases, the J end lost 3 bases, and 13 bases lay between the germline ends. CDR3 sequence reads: CASSLQGYHTEAFF. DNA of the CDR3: TGTGCCAGCAGTCTACAGGGATACCACACTGAAGCTTTCTTT.

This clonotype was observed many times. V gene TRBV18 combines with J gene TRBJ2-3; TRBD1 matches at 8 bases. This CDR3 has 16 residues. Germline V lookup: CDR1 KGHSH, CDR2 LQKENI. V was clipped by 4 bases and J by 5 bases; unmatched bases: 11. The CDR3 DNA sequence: TGTGCCAGCTCACACGTCTCCGGGACAGGTGTAGATACGCAGTATTTT. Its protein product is CASSHVSGTGVDTQYF. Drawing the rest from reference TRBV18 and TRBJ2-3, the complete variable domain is NAGVMQNPRHLVRRRGQEARLRCSPMKGHSHVYWYRQLPEEGLKFMVYLQKENIIDESGMPKERFSAEFPKEGPSILRIQQVVRGDSAAYFCASSHVSGTGVDTQYFGPGTRLTVL.

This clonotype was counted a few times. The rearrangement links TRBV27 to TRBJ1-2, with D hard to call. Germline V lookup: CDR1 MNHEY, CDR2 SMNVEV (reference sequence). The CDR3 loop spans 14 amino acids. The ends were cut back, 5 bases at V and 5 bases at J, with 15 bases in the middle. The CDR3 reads CASSDDRRAYGYTF. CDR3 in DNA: TGTGCCAGCAGTGACGATCGACGGGCTTATGGCTACACCTTC.

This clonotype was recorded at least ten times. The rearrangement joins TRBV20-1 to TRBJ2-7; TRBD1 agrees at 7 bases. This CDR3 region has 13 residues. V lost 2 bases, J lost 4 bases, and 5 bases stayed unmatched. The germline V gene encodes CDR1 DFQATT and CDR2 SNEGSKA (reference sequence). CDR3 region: CSARTGVAYEQYF. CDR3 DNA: TGCAGTGCTAGAACAGGGGTTGCGTACGAGCAGTACTTC.

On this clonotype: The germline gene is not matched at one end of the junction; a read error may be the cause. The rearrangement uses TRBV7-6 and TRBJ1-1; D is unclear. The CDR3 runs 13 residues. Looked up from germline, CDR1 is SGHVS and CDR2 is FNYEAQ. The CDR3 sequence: CASSLAGNNEAFF. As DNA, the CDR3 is TGTGCCAGCAGCTTGGCCGGAAACAATGAAGCTTTCTTT.

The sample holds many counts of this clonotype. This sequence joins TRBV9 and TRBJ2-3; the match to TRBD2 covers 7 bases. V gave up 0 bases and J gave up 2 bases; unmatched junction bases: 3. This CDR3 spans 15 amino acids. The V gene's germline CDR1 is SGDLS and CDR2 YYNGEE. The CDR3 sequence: CASSVGDYVTDTQYF. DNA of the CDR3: TGTGCCAGCAGCGTAGGGGACTATGTCACAGATACGCAGTATTTT.

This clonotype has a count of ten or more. Here the CDR3 DNA reads TGTGCCAGCGACACGACAAAGTCCAATCAGCCCCAGCATTTT. Translated, it gives CASDTTKSNQPQHF. The chain employs TRBV28 and TRBJ1-5, with D hard to call. The CDR3 consists of 14 residues. With 8 bases removed from V and 3 bases from J, the gap between germline ends came to 14 bases. Germline loops: CDR1 MDHEN, CDR2 SYDVKM.

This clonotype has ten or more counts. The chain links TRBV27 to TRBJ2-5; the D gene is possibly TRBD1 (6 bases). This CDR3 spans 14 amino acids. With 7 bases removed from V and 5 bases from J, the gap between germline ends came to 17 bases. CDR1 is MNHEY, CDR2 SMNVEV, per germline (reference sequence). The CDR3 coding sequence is TGTGCCAGCACTACAGGGAGCCGATGGGAGACCCAGTACTTC. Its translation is CASTTGSRWETQYF.

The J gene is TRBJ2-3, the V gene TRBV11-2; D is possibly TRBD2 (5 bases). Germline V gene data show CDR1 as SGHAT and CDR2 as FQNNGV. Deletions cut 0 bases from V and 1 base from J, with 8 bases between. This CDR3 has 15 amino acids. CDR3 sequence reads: CASSLDNGGTDTQYF. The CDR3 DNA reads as TGTGCCAGCAGCTTAGATAACGGGGGCACAGATACGCAGTATTTT.

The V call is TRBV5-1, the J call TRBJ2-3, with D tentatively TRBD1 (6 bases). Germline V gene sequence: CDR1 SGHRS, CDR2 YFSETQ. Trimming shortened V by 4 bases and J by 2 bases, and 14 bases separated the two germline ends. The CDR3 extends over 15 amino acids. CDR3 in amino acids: CASSLPRQDTDTQYF. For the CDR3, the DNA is TGCGCCAGCAGCCTACCCCGACAGGACACAGATACGCAGTATTTT.

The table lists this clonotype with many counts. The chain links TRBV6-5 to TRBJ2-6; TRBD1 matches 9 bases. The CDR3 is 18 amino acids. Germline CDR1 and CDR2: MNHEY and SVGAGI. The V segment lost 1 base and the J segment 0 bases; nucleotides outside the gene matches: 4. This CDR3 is CASSYWGQGSSGANVLTF. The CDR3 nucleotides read TGTGCCAGCAGTTACTGGGGACAGGGCAGCTCTGGGGCCAACGTCCTGACTTTC.

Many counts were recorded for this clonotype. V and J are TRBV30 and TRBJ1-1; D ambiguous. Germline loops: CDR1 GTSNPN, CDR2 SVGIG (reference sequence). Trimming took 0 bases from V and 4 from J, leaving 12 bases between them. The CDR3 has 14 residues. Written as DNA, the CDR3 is TGTGCCTGGAGTGTACGAAGGGTGACCACTGAAGCTTTCTTT. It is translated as CAWSVRRVTTEAFF.

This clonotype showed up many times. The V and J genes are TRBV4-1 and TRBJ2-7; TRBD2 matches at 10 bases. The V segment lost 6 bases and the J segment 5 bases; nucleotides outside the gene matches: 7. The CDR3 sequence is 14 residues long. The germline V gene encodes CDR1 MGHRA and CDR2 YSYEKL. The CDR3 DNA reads TGCGCCAGCAGAGTACTAGCGGGACTGGACGAGCAGTACTTC. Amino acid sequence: CASRVLAGLDEQYF.

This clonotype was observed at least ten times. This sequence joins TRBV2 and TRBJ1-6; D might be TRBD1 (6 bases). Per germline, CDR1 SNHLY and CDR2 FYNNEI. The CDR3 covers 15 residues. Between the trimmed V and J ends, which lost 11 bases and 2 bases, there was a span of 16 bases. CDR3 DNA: TGTGCCTGCACGGGGGGGCTCCCCTATAATTCACCCCTCCACTTT. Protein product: CACTGGLPYNSPLHF.

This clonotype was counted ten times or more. CDR3: CASSPTGLYEQYF. DNA for the CDR3: TGTGCCAGCTCACCAACAGGCTTGTACGAGCAGTACTTC. The V gene is TRBV18, the J gene TRBJ2-7, with TRBD1 as a possible D gene (5 bases). Germline V gives CDR1 KGHSH, CDR2 LQKENI. There are 13 residues in the CDR3. V lost 2 bases to trimming and J lost 4 bases, with 9 bases between them.

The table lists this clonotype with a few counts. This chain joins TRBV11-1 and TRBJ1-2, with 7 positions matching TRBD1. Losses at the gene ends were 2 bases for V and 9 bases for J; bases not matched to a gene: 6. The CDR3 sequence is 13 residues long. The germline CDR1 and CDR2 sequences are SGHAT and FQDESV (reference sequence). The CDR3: CASSLQGGSRYTF. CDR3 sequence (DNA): TGTGCCAGCAGCTTACAAGGGGGCTCACGCTACACCTTC.

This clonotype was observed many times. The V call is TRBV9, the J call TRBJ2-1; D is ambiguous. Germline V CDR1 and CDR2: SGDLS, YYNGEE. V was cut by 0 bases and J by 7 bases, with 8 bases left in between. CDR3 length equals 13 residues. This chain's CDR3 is CASSVALVNEQFF. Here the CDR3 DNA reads TGTGCCAGCAGCGTAGCTTTGGTTAATGAGCAGTTCTTC.

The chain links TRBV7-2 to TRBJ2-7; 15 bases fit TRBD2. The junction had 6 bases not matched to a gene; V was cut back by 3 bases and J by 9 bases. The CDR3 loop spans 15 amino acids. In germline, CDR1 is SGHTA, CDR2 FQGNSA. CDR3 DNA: TGTGCCAGCAGCTTGGGACTAGCGGGGGGTACGTTGCAGTACTTC. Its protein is CASSLGLAGGTLQYF.

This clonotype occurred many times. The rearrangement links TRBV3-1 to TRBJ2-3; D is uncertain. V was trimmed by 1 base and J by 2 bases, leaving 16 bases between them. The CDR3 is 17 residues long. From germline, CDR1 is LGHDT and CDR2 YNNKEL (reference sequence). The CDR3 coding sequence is TGTGCCAGCAGCCAAGTACCCGGCAGCCACCTCACAGATACGCAGTATTTT. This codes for CASSQVPGSHLTDTQYF.

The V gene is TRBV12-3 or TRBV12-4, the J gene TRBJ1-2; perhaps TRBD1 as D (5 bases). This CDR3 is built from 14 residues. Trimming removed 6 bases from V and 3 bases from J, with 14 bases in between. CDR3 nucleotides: TGTGCCAGCAGCCCCCTAGGAGGGGACTATGGCTACACCTTC. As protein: CASSPLGGDYGYTF.

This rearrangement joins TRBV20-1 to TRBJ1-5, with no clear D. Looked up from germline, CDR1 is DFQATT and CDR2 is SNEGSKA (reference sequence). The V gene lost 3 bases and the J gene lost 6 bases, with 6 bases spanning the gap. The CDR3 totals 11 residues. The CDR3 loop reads CSASGPQPQHF. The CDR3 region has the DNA TGCAGTGCTAGCGGCCCTCAGCCCCAGCATTTT.

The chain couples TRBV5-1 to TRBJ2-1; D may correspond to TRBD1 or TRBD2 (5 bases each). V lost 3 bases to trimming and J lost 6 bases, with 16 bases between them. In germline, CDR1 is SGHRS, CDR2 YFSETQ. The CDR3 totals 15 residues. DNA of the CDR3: TGCGCCAGCAGCTCGCCCCGGGACCTGCTCAATGAGCAGTTCTTC. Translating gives CASSSPRDLLNEQFF.

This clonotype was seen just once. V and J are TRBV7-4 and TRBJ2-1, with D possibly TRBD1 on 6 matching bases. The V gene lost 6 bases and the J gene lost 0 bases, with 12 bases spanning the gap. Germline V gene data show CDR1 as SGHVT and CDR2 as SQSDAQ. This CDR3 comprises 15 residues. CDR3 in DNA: TGTGCCAGCAGGGGGGACATCAGCTCCTACAATGAGCAGTTCTTC. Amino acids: CASRGDISSYNEQFF.

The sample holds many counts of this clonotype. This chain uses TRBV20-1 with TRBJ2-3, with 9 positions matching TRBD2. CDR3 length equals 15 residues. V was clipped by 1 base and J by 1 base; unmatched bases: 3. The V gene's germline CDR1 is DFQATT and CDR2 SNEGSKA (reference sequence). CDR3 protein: CSARGLAEGTDTQYF. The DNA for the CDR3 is TGCAGTGCTAGAGGACTAGCGGAGGGCACAGATACGCAGTATTTT.